This T cell receptor (beta chain) was sequenced for a study of T cells in Graves' hyperthyroidism and ophthalmopathy. This clonotype was seen ten or more times. Germline lookup yields CDR1 SEHNR and CDR2 FQNEAQ (reference sequence). V gave up 5 bases and J gave up 4 bases; unmatched junction bases: 7. CDR3 length: 14 amino acids. Amplification targeted TCR beta CDR3 regions from RNA transcripts. With the HTBI primer set, the TCR CDR3 went through a first round of RT-PCR. TCRdb re-derived calls from the multiplex PCR reads in MiXCR, one entry per CDR3 protein. The data contain over 650,000 distinct CDR3 sequences, about 45% of them singletons.

This receptor was identified in an adult man with Graves' disease, either hyperthyroidism or ophthalmopathy (not recorded which). Sequencing input: peripheral blood or thyroid tissue (not recorded which). V usage is TRBV7-9 and J usage is TRBJ1-1; 7 nucleotides agree with TRBD1. The DNA of the CDR3 is TGTGCCAGCAGCCCCACCAACAGGGGCACTGAAGCTTTCTTT. Its protein is CASSPTNRGTEAFF.